This T cell receptor beta chain was sequenced during a study of T cells in Graves' hyperthyroidism and ophthalmopathy. Template material for amplifying TCR beta CDR3 regions consisted of RNA transcripts. RT-PCR in the first round (using the HTBI primer set) targeted the TCR CDR3. TCRdb independently ran MiXCR on the multiplex PCR reads; one entry per CDR3 protein. The sample includes 550,000 to 700,000 distinct CDR3 sequences, around 45% of them seen just once. Germline CDR1 LNHNV, CDR2 YYDKDF (reference sequence). V lost 1 base to trimming and J lost 3 bases, with 7 bases between them. The CDR3 loop spans 13 amino acids.

Material: peripheral blood or thyroid tissue (not recorded which). V is TRBV15 and J is TRBJ2-7; D is uncertain. This TCR was sampled from an adult woman with Graves' disease, either hyperthyroidism or ophthalmopathy (not recorded which). The CDR3 reads CATSRGWGYEQYF. Written as DNA, the CDR3 is TGTGCCACCAGCAGAGGCTGGGGCTACGAGCAGTACTTC.